The rows below give T cell receptor beta chains drawn from one sample of a study of blood T cell repertoires in COVID-19. Libraries were prepared by immunoSEQ multiplex PCR; TCRdb keeps only in-frame clonotypes and omits some of them. Among 90,000 to 100,000 clones listed, 90% were seen once. Sequencing was carried out using peripheral blood. These receptors were taken from a man in his forties or fifties with acute or convalescent COVID-19. CDR3s include the opening cysteine and the closing phenylalanine or tryptophan. D genes are given only for firm matches. Size tells how often a clone was seen (once, few, many) or the class of an expanded clone, and some rows leave it out.

CDR3aa,CDR3nt,v_gene,d_gene,j_gene,abundance
CASSLVRGNTEAFF,TGTGCCAGCAGCTTAGTAAGGGGCAACACTGAAGCTTTCTTT,TRBV11-3,-,TRBJ1-1,-
CASSPETSPLHF,TGTGCCAGCAGCCCCGAGACATCACCCCTCCACTTT,TRBV7-9,-,TRBJ1-6,-
CASSPLFSADTQYF,TGTGCCAGCAGCCCCCTCTTTAGCGCAGATACGCAGTATTTT,TRBV7-2,-,TRBJ2-3,-
CASRRGQLNTEAFF,TGTGCCAGCAGGAGAGGGCAGCTGAACACTGAAGCTTTCTTT,TRBV9,-,TRBJ1-1,-
CASRDRSSYNSPLHF,TGTGCCAGCAGGGACAGGAGCTCCTATAATTCACCCCTCCACTTT,TRBV2,TRBD1,TRBJ1-6,-
CASIERGTGGWNYGYTF,TGTGCCAGTATCGAAAGAGGGACAGGGGGTTGGAACTATGGCTACACCTTC,TRBV19,TRBD1,TRBJ1-2,-
CAINQGGDTEAFF,TGTGCCATCAATCAGGGTGGGGACACTGAAGCTTTCTTT,TRBV10-3,-,TRBJ1-1,once
CASSAEQNTEAFF,TGTGCCAGCAGCGCCGAGCAGAACACTGAAGCTTTCTTT,TRBV5-4,-,TRBJ1-1,-
CASSSLGTNEKLFF,TGTGCCAGCAGCTCGCTAGGAACTAATGAAAAACTGTTTTTT,TRBV7-9,-,TRBJ1-4,-
CASTRDRGQETQYF,TGTGCCAGCACACGGGACAGGGGGCAGGAGACCCAGTACTTC,TRBV9,TRBD1,TRBJ2-5,-
CASSRTWDSPYEQYF,TGTGCCAGCAGCCGAACCTGGGACAGTCCCTACGAGCAGTACTTC,TRBV5-5,TRBD1,TRBJ2-7,-
CASSSQASYEQYF,TGTGCCAGTAGTAGCCAGGCTTCCTACGAGCAGTACTTC,TRBV19,-,TRBJ2-7,few
CASSRDSDSSGYTF,TGTGCCAGCAGCCGTGACAGCGATTCAAGTGGCTACACCTTC,TRBV7-9,-,TRBJ1-2,-
CASSRGTSGRRNEQFF,TGCGCCAGCAGCCGAGGGACTAGCGGGAGGCGAAATGAGCAGTTCTTC,TRBV4-1,TRBD2,TRBJ2-1,-
CASSPGTPPYEQYF,TGCGCCAGCAGCCCAGGGACACCCCCGTACGAGCAGTACTTC,TRBV5-1,-,TRBJ2-7,-
CATSDFYRSTQYF,TGTGCCACCAGTGATTTTTATCGGAGTACGCAGTATTTT,TRBV24-1,-,TRBJ2-3,-
CASRGQGRANTIYF,TGTGCCAGCAGGGGACAGGGAAGGGCAAACACCATATATTTT,TRBV25-1,TRBD1,TRBJ1-3,-
CASGSDSQRTQFF,TGTGCTAGTGGATCGGACTCCCAAAGGACGCAGTTCTTC,TRBV12-5,-,TRBJ2-1,once
CATSDHVRTGGDTQYF,TGTGCCACCAGTGATCATGTTAGGACAGGGGGAGATACGCAGTATTTT,TRBV24-1,TRBD1,TRBJ2-3,-
CATSDRTRTDTQYF,TGTGCCACCAGTGACCGTACTCGCACAGATACGCAGTATTTT,TRBV24-1,-,TRBJ2-3,-
CASSLREDSYEQYF,TGTGCCAGTAGTCTTCGGGAGGATTCCTACGAGCAGTACTTC,TRBV19,TRBD2,TRBJ2-7,-
CASSQAPGRASDTQYF,TGCGCCAGCAGCCAAGCCCCCGGGAGGGCGAGCGATACGCAGTATTTT,TRBV4-3,TRBD2,TRBJ2-3,-
CASSILGLVSADTGELFF,TGTGCCAGCAGCATCCTGGGACTAGTGTCAGCGGACACCGGGGAGCTGTTTTTT,TRBV27,TRBD2,TRBJ2-2,-
CASMYDPTLGGGSGNTIYF,TGCGCCAGCATGTACGATCCCACGCTCGGCGGCGGCTCTGGAAACACCATATATTTT,TRBV5-1,-,TRBJ1-3,-
CASSVDVSGAVVHEQYF,TGTGCCAGCAGCGTAGATGTTAGCGGGGCCGTAGTCCACGAGCAGTACTTC,TRBV9,TRBD2,TRBJ2-7,-
CASSQDQGVGEQYF,TGCGCCAGCAGCCAGGACCAGGGGGTCGGCGAGCAGTACTTC,TRBV4-1,TRBD1,TRBJ2-7,-
CASSGPGQGASGANVLTF,TGTGCCAGCAGTGGTCCGGGACAGGGGGCGTCTGGGGCCAACGTCCTGACTTTC,TRBV6-1,TRBD1,TRBJ2-6,-
CSASAVSNQPQHF,TGCAGTGCTAGTGCCGTTAGCAATCAGCCCCAGCATTTT,TRBV20-1,-,TRBJ1-5,-
CASSYSHRGSYEQYF,TGTGCCAGCAGTTACTCCCACAGGGGCTCGTACGAGCAGTACTTC,TRBV6-5,TRBD1,TRBJ2-7,-
CASSHGTANFSPLHF,TGCGCCAGCAGCCACGGGACAGCCAATTTTTCACCCCTCCACTTT,TRBV5-1,TRBD1,TRBJ1-6,-
CASSLVMLAGGVADTQYF,TGTGCCAGCAGCTTAGTAATGCTAGCGGGAGGGGTGGCAGATACGCAGTATTTT,TRBV7-2,TRBD2,TRBJ2-3,-
CASSLWDSPNEKLFF,TGTGCCAGCAGCCTATGGGACAGCCCTAATGAAAAACTGTTTTTT,TRBV7-9,TRBD1,TRBJ1-4,-
CASSLDGVYGYTF,TGTGCCAGCAGCTTGGACGGGGTCTATGGCTACACCTTC,TRBV5-4,-,TRBJ1-2,-
CASSHLGQRDYEQYF,TGCGCCAGCAGTCACTTGGGACAAAGAGACTACGAGCAGTACTTC,TRBV23-1,-,TRBJ2-7,few
CASNPTGADTEAFF,TGTGCCAGCAACCCGACAGGGGCAGACACTGAAGCTTTCTTT,TRBV7-2,TRBD1,TRBJ1-1,-
CASSGGPTGAETQYF,TGCGCCAGCAGCGGGGGGCCTACAGGGGCCGAGACCCAGTACTTC,TRBV5-1,-,TRBJ2-5,once
CASSGVLEPNTEAFF,TGTGCCAGCAGCGGGGTCCTCGAACCAAACACTGAAGCTTTCTTT,TRBV2,-,TRBJ1-1,-
CASSTASRIDNTGELFF,TGTGCCAGCAGCACAGCTTCCCGGATTGATAACACCGGGGAGCTGTTTTTT,TRBV5-4,-,TRBJ2-2,-
CASSYRGQHLSGYTF,TGTGCCAGCAGTTACAGGGGACAGCACCTGTCTGGCTACACCTTC,TRBV6-5,TRBD1,TRBJ1-2,-
CASSPLAGGTDTQYF,TGTGCCAGCAGCCCTCTAGCGGGAGGGACAGATACGCAGTATTTT,TRBV7-6,TRBD2,TRBJ2-3,-
CASSLWREGYNEQFF,TGTGCCAGCAGCTTATGGCGGGAGGGCTACAATGAGCAGTTCTTC,TRBV7-7,TRBD2,TRBJ2-1,-
CASSLAGGTETQYF,TGCGCCAGCAGCTTGGCGGGAGGTACAGAGACCCAGTACTTC,TRBV5-1,TRBD2,TRBJ2-5,-
CASSRRRENYGYTF,TGTGCCAGCAGTCGGAGGAGGGAAAATTATGGCTACACCTTC,TRBV27,-,TRBJ1-2,-
CASSSAQTGGTTGELFF,TGTGCCAGCAGCTCGGCCCAGACAGGGGGCACCACCGGGGAGCTGTTTTTT,TRBV5-4,TRBD1,TRBJ2-2,-
CASSITPTVSYEQYF,TGTGCCAGTAGTATAACCCCGACAGTCTCCTACGAGCAGTACTTC,TRBV19,-,TRBJ2-7,-
CASSPGQNSPLHF,TGTGCCAGCTCACCGGGACAAAATTCACCCCTCCACTTT,TRBV18,-,TRBJ1-6,-
CASTTGGFTEAFF,TGTGCCAGCACCACAGGGGGCTTTACTGAAGCTTTCTTT,TRBV6-5,TRBD1,TRBJ1-1,-
CASSPHGASGTGTGELFF,TGTGCCAGCAGTCCCCACGGGGCTAGCGGGACTGGCACCGGGGAGCTGTTTTTT,TRBV11-2,TRBD2,TRBJ2-2,-
CASSFGDRAETGELFF,TGTGCCAGCAGCTTTGGGGACAGGGCAGAGACCGGGGAGCTGTTTTTT,TRBV7-9,TRBD1,TRBJ2-2,-
CSVVRGTGNTEAFF,TGCAGCGTCGTCAGGGGGACAGGGAACACTGAAGCTTTCTTT,TRBV29-1,TRBD1,TRBJ1-1,-
CASSFSGRGVEQYF,TGTGCCAGCAGCTTTAGCGGCCGGGGAGTCGAGCAGTACTTC,TRBV5-5,-,TRBJ2-7,once
CASSLDRDYGYTF,TGTGCCAGCAGCTTGGACAGAGACTATGGCTACACCTTC,TRBV5-4,-,TRBJ1-2,once
CASSLSGRGNEQYF,TGTGCCAGCAGCTTAAGCGGGAGAGGAAACGAGCAGTACTTC,TRBV11-3,TRBD2,TRBJ2-7,-
CASSGQGGYNEQFF,TGTGCCAGCAGCGGACAGGGGGGGTACAATGAGCAGTTCTTC,TRBV3-1/TRBV3-2,TRBD1,TRBJ2-1,-